This entry features one T cell receptor (beta chain) sequence. As yet, its antigen is unknown. This sample stems from a study of cytomegalovirus exposure and HLA in healthy donors. 60 Vbeta and 13 Jbeta primers were used in PCR. Authors' analysis steps: Later work found approximately 87 million unique TCR beta chains, with about 10 million shared. TCRdb's copy holds only in-frame clones and misses some; the assay was immunoSEQ multiplex PCR. The V and J calls and clone size come from that table; D and trimming were worked out from the DNA. The sample has about 300,000 clones; 86% are singletons. V was pared by 0 bases and J by 3 bases, with 5 bases of the junction left unmatched. From germline, CDR1 is LNHNV and CDR2 YYDKDF (reference sequence). The CDR3 spans 15 residues. Study-wide results and caveats: Productive status was seen about 87% or about 30% of the time for most TCR beta V segments in an earlier analysis. What was likely a sequencing artifact was a cluster of highly shared sequence variants.

The material sequenced was PBMCs. This chain links TRBV15 with TRBJ2-7, with 7 bases aligning to TRBD2. The TCR was taken from a man in his forties or fifties in good health and CMV-seropositive. This CDR3 is CATSRDPGTNYEQYF. The CDR3 DNA sequence: TGTGCCACCAGCAGAGATCCCGGGACTAACTACGAGCAGTACTTC.